A single sample gave rise to the 27 T cell receptor beta chains below, sequenced in a study of blood T cell repertoires in COVID-19. Measured with immunoSEQ multiplex PCR; TCRdb has only the in-frame clones, and not every one. Of roughly 170,000 clones listed, around nine tenths are singletons. The specimen sequenced was peripheral blood. The origin of the receptors is a woman aged 18-29 years who had recovered from COVID-19.

The chain joins TRBV18 to TRBJ2-7; the match to TRBD2 covers 10 bases. The CDR3 length is 15 residues. Germline CDR1 and CDR2: KGHSH and LQKENI. Trimming at V came to 4 bases and at J to 3 bases, leaving 6 bases not matched to a gene. The CDR3 spells CASSLGLAERYEQYV. The DNA of the CDR3 is TGTGCCAGCTCACTAGGACTAGCGGAACGCTACGAGCAGTACGTC.

The V gene is TRBV5-4, the J gene TRBJ1-6; weak D call: TRBD1 (5 bases). The CDR3 has 14 amino acids. V was shortened by 4 bases and J by 7 bases, with 12 bases between the two germline ends. The V gene's germline CDR1 is SGHNT and CDR2 YYREEE (reference sequence). CDR3 DNA: TGTGCCAGCAGCCCAGACAGAGCGAATTCACCCCTCCACTTT. Amino acids: CASSPDRANSPLHF.

The genes are TRBV7-3 and TRBJ1-2; the match to TRBD1 covers 9 bases. The trim removed 7 bases at V and 7 bases at J, leaving 10 bases unmatched. Per the germline V gene, CDR1 is SGHTA and CDR2 is FQGTGA. This CDR3 comprises 14 residues. The CDR3 nucleotides read TGTGCCAGCACCAATAGGGACAGGGCGACTGGCTACACCTTC. Translating gives CASTNRDRATGYTF.

V usage is TRBV2 and J usage is TRBJ1-1, with a possible D match to TRBD1 (5 bases). From germline, CDR1 is SNHLY and CDR2 FYNNEI. CDR3 size: 13 residues. The V and J ends lost 6 bases and 2 bases respectively, with 10 bases between them. CDR3 sequence: CASRRTGNTEAFF. In DNA, the CDR3 is TGTGCCAGCAGGCGTACAGGAAACACTGAAGCTTTCTTT.

The sample holds one count of this clone. The chain links TRBV7-2 to TRBJ2-1; D not certain. Germline CDR1 and CDR2: SGHTA and FQGNSA. This CDR3 has 17 amino acids. Trimming removed 2 bases at V and 3 bases at J, with 17 bases between. The CDR3 coding sequence is TGTGCCAGCAGCTTAACGGTAGCCTCCTACTACTACAATGAGCAGTTCTTC. It encodes CASSLTVASYYYNEQFF.

The chain uses TRBV7-9 and TRBJ2-3, with 8 bases that match TRBD2. J gave up 4 bases and V 7 bases, and 13 bases lay outside the gene matches. The CDR3 sequence is 16 residues long. Germline CDR1 and CDR2: SEHNR and FQNEAQ (reference sequence). In DNA form, the CDR3 reads TGTGCCAGCAACGGCGGGAGGCCCTTTCAGTCAGATACGCAGTATTTT. This sequence encodes CASNGGRPFQSDTQYF.

The chain combines TRBV7-2 with TRBJ1-3; perhaps TRBD1 as D (6 bases). The CDR3 sequence is 16 residues long. Germline CDR1 and CDR2: SGHTA and FQGNSA. The germline V and J ends were trimmed by 5 bases and 4 bases, with 18 bases remaining between them. CDR3 sequence: CASSARTGFPGNTIYF. CDR3 coding DNA: TGTGCCAGCAGCGCTCGAACAGGGTTCCCCGGAAACACCATATATTTT.

This sequence joins TRBV9 and TRBJ2-3, with D possibly matching TRBD2 (6 bases). The CDR3 is made up of 15 amino acids. Germline V gene lookup returns CDR1 SGDLS and CDR2 YYNGEE. V was clipped by 0 bases and J by 0 bases, with 8 bases between them. In DNA, the CDR3 is TGTGCCAGCAGCGTAGGCGGGGCCAGCACAGATACGCAGTATTTT. Protein sequence: CASSVGGASTDTQYF.

V and J are TRBV9 and TRBJ1-2, with 7 bases that match TRBD1. The CDR3 has 15 residues. Trimming removed 3 bases from V and 3 bases from J; junction bases left unmatched: 8. In germline, CDR1 is SGDLS, CDR2 YYNGEE. This CDR3 is CASSALQGWDYGYTF. The CDR3 DNA sequence: TGTGCCAGCAGCGCATTACAGGGGTGGGACTATGGCTACACCTTC.

The J gene is TRBJ1-1, the V gene TRBV11-2; 8 positions agree with TRBD1. Trimming cost V 5 bases and J 4 bases; bases outside gene matches: 9. This CDR3 comprises 15 residues. Germline values: CDR1 SGHAT, CDR2 FQNNGV. Here the CDR3 DNA reads TGTGCCAGCAGCAACCTCAGGGGGCGCGGCACTGAAGCTTTCTTT. Its translation is CASSNLRGRGTEAFF. Full variable domain (remainder filled in from reference TRBV11-2 and TRBJ1-1): EAGVAQSPRYKIIEKRQSVAFWCNPISGHATLYWYQQILGQGPKLLIQFQNNGVVDDSQLPKDRFSAERLKGVDSTLKIQPAKLEDSAVYLCASSNLRGRGTEAFFGQGTRLTVV.

The chain combines TRBV6-6 with TRBJ1-3, with 8 bases that match TRBD1. The V gene end was trimmed by 6 bases and the J gene end by 3 bases; junction bases not matched to a gene: 4. This CDR3 is built from 14 residues. Per germline, CDR1 MNHNY and CDR2 SVGAGI (reference sequence). DNA for the CDR3: TGTGCCAGCAGCCCGGGACAGGTTGGAAACACCATATATTTT. Residues: CASSPGQVGNTIYF.

The chain employs TRBV11-3 and TRBJ2-1, with 10 bases matching TRBD2. This CDR3 comprises 13 residues. The junction had 8 bases not matched to a gene; V was cut back by 5 bases and J by 13 bases. The germline V gene has CDR1 SGHNT and CDR2 YENEEA. CDR3: CASSPITSGEQFF. The CDR3 region has the DNA TGTGCCAGCAGCCCAATCACTAGCGGGGAACAGTTCTTC.

V is TRBV4-2 and J is TRBJ2-1; 7 positions match TRBD2. J gave up 4 bases and V 2 bases, and 8 bases lay outside the gene matches. Per germline, CDR1 LGHNA and CDR2 YNFKEQ. This CDR3 contains 16 residues. The DNA of the CDR3 is TGTGCCAGCAGCCAAATTGCGGGAGTGGGTTACAATGAGCAGTTCTTC. It specifies CASSQIAGVGYNEQFF.

Only a few counts were recorded for this clone. The chain uses TRBV6-2 or TRBV6-3 and TRBJ2-1, with TRBD2 identical over 7 bases. CDR1 is MNHEY, CDR2 SVGEGT, per germline. Unmatched junction bases numbered 6, after V lost 3 bases and J lost 4 bases. The CDR3 spans 15 residues. CDR3 bases: TGTGCCAGCAGTTATGGGAGCGGGGTTTACAATGAGCAGTTCTTC. It encodes CASSYGSGVYNEQFF.

The V gene is TRBV19, the J gene TRBJ1-5; D not resolved. The CDR3 spans 14 residues. The germline V gene encodes CDR1 LNHDA and CDR2 SQIVND (reference sequence). The germline V and J ends were trimmed by 3 bases and 6 bases, with 12 bases remaining between them. CDR3 protein: CASSMVQERQPQHF. In DNA form, the CDR3 reads TGTGCCAGTAGTATGGTTCAGGAACGTCAGCCCCAGCATTTT.

V gene TRBV11-2 combines with J gene TRBJ2-5; 9 bases match TRBD2. The CDR3 totals 15 residues. The V segment lost 5 bases and the J segment 5 bases; nucleotides outside the gene matches: 9. Per the germline V gene, CDR1 is SGHAT and CDR2 is FQNNGV. CDR3 region: CASSLTLAGRETQYF. CDR3 in DNA: TGTGCCAGCAGCCTCACCCTAGCGGGAAGGGAGACCCAGTACTTC.

The chain recombines TRBV3-1 (or the pseudogene TRBV3-2) with TRBJ2-2; 9 bases are shared with TRBD1. CDR1 and CDR2 (germline): LGHDT, YNNKEL (reference sequence). The CDR3 spans 16 residues. V was clipped by 2 bases and J by 4 bases; unmatched bases: 5. The CDR3 bases are TGTGCCAGCAGCCAACTGAAGACAGGGGGCACCGGGGAGCTGTTTTTT. Translation: CASSQLKTGGTGELFF.

The V and J genes are TRBV4-1 and TRBJ2-7, with 11 bases matching TRBD2. This CDR3 region has 14 residues. Looked up from germline, CDR1 is MGHRA and CDR2 is YSYEKL. V trimming: 6 bases; J trimming: 4 bases; junction bases outside the gene matches: 5. CDR3 coding DNA: TGCGCCAGCAGTGTAGCGGGGGGGCCTTACGAGCAGTACTTC. This codes for CASSVAGGPYEQYF.

This clone occurred a few times. The rearrangement uses TRBV13 and TRBJ2-7; D is undetermined. The CDR3 spans 15 residues. Trimming left V 0 bases short and J 3 bases short, with 12 bases between. The V gene's germline CDR1 is PRHDT and CDR2 FYEKMQ (reference sequence). The CDR3 loop is CASSLGVDSGYEQYF. The CDR3 coding sequence is TGTGCCAGCAGCTTAGGGGTAGATAGTGGCTACGAGCAGTACTTC.

This sequence joins TRBV7-2 and TRBJ2-3, with 8 bases matching TRBD2. The CDR3 contains 15 residues. The germline V gene encodes CDR1 SGHTA and CDR2 FQGNSA. With V trimmed by 5 bases and J by 7 bases, 11 bases remained unmatched. Here the CDR3 DNA reads TGTGCCAGCAGCCCCTGGACTAGCACAGCCCATACGCAGTATTTT. This gives the protein CASSPWTSTAHTQYF.

The gene calls are TRBV19 and TRBJ2-7; 7 bases line up with TRBD1. The V segment lost 6 bases and the J segment 2 bases; nucleotides outside the gene matches: 7. CDR1 is LNHDA, CDR2 SQIVND, per germline (reference sequence). This CDR3 region has 14 residues. The CDR3 DNA follows: TGTGCCAGTAGAAGGACAGGTGGAACCTACGAGCAGTACGTC. This encodes CASRRTGGTYEQYV.

The gene calls are TRBV6-4 and TRBJ1-5; 11 bases align to TRBD1. J was trimmed by 6 bases and V by 8 bases; bases with no gene match: 9. Germline V gene lookup returns CDR1 MRHNA and CDR2 SNTAGT. The CDR3 is 15 residues long. CDR3 DNA sequence: TGTGCCAGCGAACGACCCGGGACAGGGGGTCAGCCCCAGCATTTT. This gives the protein CASERPGTGGQPQHF.

The rearrangement joins TRBV24-1 to TRBJ2-1; tentatively, D is TRBD1 (6 bases). CDR3 length: 17 residues. The ends were cut back, 4 bases at V and 1 base at J, with 16 bases in the middle. Germline-derived CDR1 and CDR2 are KGHDR and SFDVKD. The CDR3 spells CATSDTNRERSYNEQFF. In DNA form, the CDR3 reads TGTGCCACCAGTGACACAAACAGGGAGAGATCCTACAATGAGCAGTTCTTC.

The rearrangement uses TRBV5-6 and TRBJ1-6, with D hard to call. The CDR3 length is 14 residues. CDR1 and CDR2 from the germline V gene are SGHDT and YYEEEE. The germline V and J ends were trimmed by 0 bases and 10 bases, with 11 bases remaining between them. In nucleotides, the CDR3 is TGTGCCAGCAGCTTGGGCGCAGGAGGCTCACCCCTCCACTTT. Its protein is CASSLGAGGSPLHF.

V and J are TRBV2 and TRBJ1-2, with 10 nucleotides matching TRBD1. CDR1 and CDR2 from the germline V gene are SNHLY and FYNNEI. Trimming cost V 9 bases and J 8 bases; bases outside gene matches: 9. The CDR3 sequence is 13 residues long. This CDR3 reads CARSETGGGGYTF. CDR3 DNA sequence: TGTGCCAGATCTGAGACAGGGGGCGGAGGCTACACCTTC.

This chain joins TRBV2 and TRBJ2-5; the match to TRBD1 covers 9 bases. The CDR3 runs 13 residues. With V trimmed by 7 bases and J by 4 bases, 4 bases remained unmatched. Germline V gene data show CDR1 as SNHLY and CDR2 as FYNNEI. CDR3 amino acids: CASMGQGGETQYF. As DNA, the CDR3 is TGTGCCAGCATGGGACAGGGAGGAGAGACCCAGTACTTC.

This clone was found a few times. The J gene is TRBJ2-2, the V gene TRBV15, with D possibly TRBD2 on 5 matching bases. V lost 7 bases, J lost 5 bases, and 14 bases lay in between. This CDR3 comprises 14 residues. The V gene's germline CDR1 is LNHNV and CDR2 YYDKDF (reference sequence). The CDR3 loop is CATTDFPTTGELFF. In DNA, the CDR3 is TGTGCCACCACGGACTTCCCGACTACCGGGGAGCTGTTTTTT.